This is a list of T cell receptor beta chains from one sample in a study of blood T cell repertoires in COVID-19. Clones were read by immunoSEQ multiplex PCR, and TCRdb kept only the in-frame ones, dropping some. The repertoire holds over 90,000 clones, with about four fifths as singletons. The sequencing sample was made of peripheral blood. These receptors were obtained from an elderly man with COVID-19, enrolled during active disease. The CDR3 runs from the conserved cysteine through the conserved F or W. D genes are given only for firm matches. The size field is filled for only some rows; it gives once, few, many or a size class.

TRBJ2-2 TRBD1 . TRBV5-5 TGTGCCAGCAGCTTCGCACCTGGGACAGGGGGCTCCGGGGAGCTGTTTTTT CASSFAPGTGGSGELFF
TRBJ1-1 TRBD1 . TRBV19 TGTGCCAGTAGTATAGGACAGGGGGCGTTTCGCACTGAAGCTTTCTTT CASSIGQGAFRTEAFF
TRBJ2-3 TRBD2 once TRBV11-3 TGTGCCAGCAGCCTAGGGACTAGCGGGAGAGGTACAGATACGCAGTATTTT CASSLGTSGRGTDTQYF
TRBJ1-5 . . TRBV2 TGTGCCAGCAGTGAGGGAGGGAACAATCAGCCCCAGCATTTT CASSEGGNNQPQHF
TRBJ2-3 . . TRBV19 TGTGCCAGTAGGGGTGGGAGCGGCCGCACAGATACGCAGTATTTT CASRGGSGRTDTQYF
TRBJ2-2 TRBD2 . TRBV15 TGTGCCACCAGCAGGTGGGGACTAGCGGGAGGCAGGAACACCGGGGAGCTGTTTTTT CATSRWGLAGGRNTGELFF
TRBJ1-1 . . TRBV5-1 TGCGCCAGCAGCCCCCAGCCGGGAGAGAACACTGAAGCTTTCTTT CASSPQPGENTEAFF
TRBJ2-3 TRBD1 . TRBV5-4 TGTGCCAGCAGCTCCCAGGGGGCAGATACGCAGTATTTT CASSSQGADTQYF
TRBJ1-1 . . TRBV27 TGTGCCAGCAGTTGGGGAATTCAGCGGCCCTGGGGCACTGAAGCTTTCTTT CASSWGIQRPWGTEAFF
TRBJ2-3 TRBD1 few TRBV5-1 TGCGCCAGCAGCTTGGGGACAGGGACAGATACGCAGTATTTT CASSLGTGTDTQYF
TRBJ2-5 TRBD2 . TRBV3-1/TRBV3-2 TGTGCCAGCAGCCAAGATACGGCGGGAGGGCCGGGAGAGACCCAGTACTTC CASSQDTAGGPGETQYF
TRBJ2-2 . . TRBV19 TGTGCCAGTAAGCAAGGGGGTCAGAACACCGGGGAGCTGTTTTTT CASKQGGQNTGELFF
TRBJ2-5 TRBD1 . TRBV5-4 TGTGCCAGCAGCTCGGGGACAGGGCAAGAGACCCAGTACTTC CASSSGTGQETQYF
TRBJ1-6 . . TRBV10-3 TGTGCCATCAGTGATAGGGACTCGACCGGCTATAATTCACCCCTCCACTTT CAISDRDSTGYNSPLHF
TRBJ2-2 . . TRBV9 TGTGCCAGCAGCGTAGCTACAGGGATCGGGGAGCTGTTTTTT CASSVATGIGELFF
TRBJ1-4 TRBD1 once TRBV27 TGTGCCAGCAGGGTGACCGGGACAGTAAATGAAAAACTGTTTTTT CASRVTGTVNEKLFF
TRBJ1-4 TRBD1 . TRBV5-1 TGCGCCAGCAGCTGGGCCGGGACAGCGAATGAAAAACTGTTTTTT CASSWAGTANEKLFF
TRBJ2-1 TRBD2 . TRBV29-1 TGCAGCGTGGGAGAGAGAGGACTAGTCGGATACTCCTACAATGAGCAGTTCTTC CSVGERGLVGYSYNEQFF
TRBJ1-4 . . TRBV5-4 TGTGCCAGCAGCTTGGCGGGGGGAGAAAAACTGTTTTTT CASSLAGGEKLFF
TRBJ1-5 . . TRBV28 TGTGCCAGCAGTTGGGGGGACGGGAGCAATCAGCCCCAGCATTTT CASSWGDGSNQPQHF
TRBJ1-2 TRBD1 . TRBV5-1 TGCGCCAGCAGCTTAATTCGGGACAGGGGGCCCTATGGCTACACCTTC CASSLIRDRGPYGYTF
TRBJ2-3 . . TRBV30 TGTGCCTGGAGTTTACAGGCGACGCAGTATTTT CAWSLQATQYF
TRBJ2-5 . . TRBV30 TGTGCCTGGAGCCCAGGGTCGGAGACCCAGTACTTC CAWSPGSETQYF
TRBJ2-7 TRBD2 . TRBV10-1 TGCGCCAGCAGCCTAGCGGGTGAAACCTACGAGCAGTACTTC CASSLAGETYEQYF
TRBJ2-1 TRBD2 . TRBV7-8 TGTGCCAGCAGCTTAGAGCTAGCGGGGGACCTTAATGAGCAGTTCTTC CASSLELAGDLNEQFF
TRBJ1-2 TRBD1 once TRBV10-3 TGTGCCATCAGTGAGTCGCCAGGGGGCAACGGCTACACCTTC CAISESPGGNGYTF
TRBJ1-6 TRBD1 . TRBV15 TGTGCCACCAGCAGAGATACGGGACAGGGGAATTCACCCCTCCACTTT CATSRDTGQGNSPLHF
TRBJ2-7 TRBD2 . TRBV7-9 TGTGCCAGCAGCCCCGGACTAGCGGGAGTCGAGCAGTACTTC CASSPGLAGVEQYF
TRBJ2-7 TRBD2 . TRBV6-5 TGTGCCAGCAGTTACGAACTAGCGGGAGTACACGAGCAGTACTTC CASSYELAGVHEQYF
TRBJ1-1 TRBD1 . TRBV10-3 TGTGCCATCAGTGAGGGACAGGGGGCCGAAGCTTTCTTT CAISEGQGAEAFF
TRBJ1-1 TRBD1 . TRBV28 TGTGCCAGCAGTTGGACAGGTGAAGCTTTCTTT CASSWTGEAFF
TRBJ2-7 TRBD1 . TRBV19 TGTGCCAGTAGCCGCCGGGACAGGGGGTCCGAGCAGTACTTC CASSRRDRGSEQYF
TRBJ2-7 . . TRBV28 TGTGCCAGCAGTTTAGTAGCGGCCTCGACCTACGAGCAGTACTTC CASSLVAASTYEQYF
TRBJ1-1 . . TRBV5-1 TGCGCCAGCAGCTTGGGGATTCAACAGGTCACTGAAGCTTTCTTT CASSLGIQQVTEAFF
TRBJ1-6 TRBD1 once TRBV19 TGTGCCAGTAGTTGGACAGGGGGCTCACCCCTCCACTTT CASSWTGGSPLHF
TRBJ1-5 . . TRBV6-5 TGTGCCAGCAGTTCCCAGGCAAATCAGCCCCAGCATTTT CASSSQANQPQHF
TRBJ2-7 TRBD2 . TRBV5-3 TGTGCCAGAAGCTTGCCTGAACTAGCGGGGGGGTCCTACGAGCAGTACTTC CARSLPELAGGSYEQYF
TRBJ2-1 TRBD2 once TRBV30 TGTGCCTGGAGTACGGGAGGAGGTTCCAATGAGCAGTTCTTC CAWSTGGGSNEQFF
TRBJ1-1 . . TRBV6-5 TGTGCCAGCAGTTACGAGAGCGGGACAGAAGCTTTCTTT CASSYESGTEAFF